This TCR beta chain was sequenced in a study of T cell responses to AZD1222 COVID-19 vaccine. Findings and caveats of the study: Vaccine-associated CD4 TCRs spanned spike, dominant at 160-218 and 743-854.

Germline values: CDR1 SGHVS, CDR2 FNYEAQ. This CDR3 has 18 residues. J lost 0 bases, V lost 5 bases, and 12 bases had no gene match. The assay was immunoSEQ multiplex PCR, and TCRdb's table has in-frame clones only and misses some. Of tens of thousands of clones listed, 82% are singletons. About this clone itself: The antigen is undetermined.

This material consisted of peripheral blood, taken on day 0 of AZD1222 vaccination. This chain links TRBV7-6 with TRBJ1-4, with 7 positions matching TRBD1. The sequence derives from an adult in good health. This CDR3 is CASSKEAGGVTTNEKLFF. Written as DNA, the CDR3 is TGTGCCAGCAGCAAAGAGGCAGGGGGAGTAACAACTAATGAAAAACTGTTTTTT.